This T cell receptor (beta chain) derives from a study of Graves' ophthalmopathy and Graves' hyperthyroidism. Study information: Samples of peripheral blood were obtained at initial diagnosis, prior to treatment of any kind. Overall study findings and caveats: Blood also contained most of the expanded thyroid clonotypes above 0.001 frequency.

Ten or more counts support this clonotype. The antigen remains unidentified. Using RNA transcripts, the TCR beta CDR3 regions were amplified. The authors performed first-round RT-PCR with HTBI primers and then a second-round multiplex PCR. Via MiXCR, TCRdb re-called the multiplex PCR reads, giving one row per CDR3 protein. The sample holds 500,000 to 800,000 distinct CDR3 sequences, more than 40% seen once. Exclusion applied to patients with other autoimmune diseases, uncontrolled infections, pregnancy or lactation. Diagnoses were established from clinical symptoms, serum thyroxine, TRAb, thyroid ultrasound and orbital computed tomography. The CDR3 has 11 amino acids. Germline-derived CDR1 and CDR2 are SQVTM and ANQGSEA. The V end lost 5 bases, the J end lost 5 bases, and 9 bases lay between the germline ends.

Sequences were obtained from peripheral blood. V is TRBV29-1 and J is TRBJ1-1; no definite D call. This TCR came from an adult man with Graves' ophthalmopathy. The CDR3 is CSVSPPTEAFF. CDR3 nucleotides: TGCAGCGTTTCTCCCCCTACTGAAGCTTTCTTT. Full variable domain (remainder filled in from reference TRBV29-1 and TRBJ1-1): SAVISQKPSRDICQRGTSLTIQCQVDSQVTMMFWYRQQPGQSLTLIATANQGSEATYESGFVIDKFPISRPNLTFSTLTVSNMSPEDSSIYLCSVSPPTEAFFGQGTRLTVV.